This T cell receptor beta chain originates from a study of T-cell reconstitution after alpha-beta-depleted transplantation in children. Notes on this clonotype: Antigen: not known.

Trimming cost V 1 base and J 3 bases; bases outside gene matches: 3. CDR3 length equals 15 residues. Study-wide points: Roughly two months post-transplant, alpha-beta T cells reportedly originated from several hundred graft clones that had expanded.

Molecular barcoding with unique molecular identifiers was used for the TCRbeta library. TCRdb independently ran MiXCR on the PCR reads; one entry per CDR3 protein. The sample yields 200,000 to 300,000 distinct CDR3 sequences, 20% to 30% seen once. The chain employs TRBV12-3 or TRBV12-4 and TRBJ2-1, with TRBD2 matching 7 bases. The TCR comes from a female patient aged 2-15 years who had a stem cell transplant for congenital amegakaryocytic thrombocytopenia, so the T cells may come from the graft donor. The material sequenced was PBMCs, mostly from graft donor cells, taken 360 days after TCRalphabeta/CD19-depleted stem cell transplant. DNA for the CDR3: TGTGCCAGCAGTTTAGGGCGGGGGTTCTACAATGAGCAGTTCTTC. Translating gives CASSLGRGFYNEQFF.